This entry describes one T cell receptor (beta chain). Antigen: not known. Trimming stripped 2 bases from V and 1 base from J, with 14 bases between. The CDR3 covers 15 residues. Germline assignment: CDR1 GTSNPN and CDR2 SVGIG (reference sequence). The data originate from a study of beta chain features in type 1 diabetes. About the study: No age, gender or cell yield differences were seen between patients and healthy donors. Overall study findings and caveats: TCRB CDR3 length was moderately but significantly reduced in all four CD4+ subsets of Type 1 diabetes patients.

Every bit of the isolated RNA underwent reverse transcription, so sequencing read expressed TCRB transcripts. Sequenced by immunoSEQ multiplex PCR; TCRdb stores in-frame clones only, minus some. Among over 600,000 clones listed, under 15% were seen once. Sorting of CD4+ naive, central memory, regulatory and stem cell-like memory cells was performed via CD45RO/CCR7/CD25/CD127/CD95/CD27. Sample: naive CD4+ T cells from blood. The V gene is TRBV30, the J gene TRBJ1-2; no clear D. This receptor was obtained from a man under 40 with type 1 diabetes. For the CDR3, the DNA is TGTGCCTGGAGTCCGCCGGAGGCCTTTAACTATGGCTACACCTTC. This translates into CAWSPPEAFNYGYTF.